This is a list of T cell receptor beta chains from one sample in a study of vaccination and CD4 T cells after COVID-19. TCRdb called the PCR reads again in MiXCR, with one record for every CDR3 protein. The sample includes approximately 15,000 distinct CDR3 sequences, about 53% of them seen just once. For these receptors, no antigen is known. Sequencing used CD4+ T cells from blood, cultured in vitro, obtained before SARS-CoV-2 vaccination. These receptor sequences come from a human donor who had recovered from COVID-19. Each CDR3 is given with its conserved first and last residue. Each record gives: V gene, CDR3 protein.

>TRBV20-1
CSARTGGGTQYF
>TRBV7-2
CASSFRATPVDSPLHF
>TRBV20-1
CSAIVGGRSNYGYTF
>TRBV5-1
CASSPSGAETQYF
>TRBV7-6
CASSPGTFGETQYF
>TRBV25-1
CASSDERNQPQHF
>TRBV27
CASTQDARRLGTDTQYF
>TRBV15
CATSREQGIFYSSTEAFF
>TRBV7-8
CASSGGQGSYEQYF
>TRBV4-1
CASSPQQGDVSRGYTF
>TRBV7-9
CASSLESPLVLNEQFF
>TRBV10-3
CAISESGARHTF
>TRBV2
CATHRDRGREGYTF
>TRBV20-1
CSARETGASIQPQHF
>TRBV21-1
CASSINGGQPQHF
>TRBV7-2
CASSLASTDNSYEQYF
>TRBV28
CASSSGDQPQHF
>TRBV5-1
CASSGTGIETQYF